These 2 T cell receptor beta chains share one sample of origin, sequenced in a study of CD8 T cells in Susac syndrome. With random hexamers, roughly 0.45 to 1 ug RNA was reverse transcribed. Each CDR3 protein gets one entry after TCRdb re-called the immunoSEQ multiplex PCR reads with MiXCR. The table shows 150,000 to 200,000 distinct CDR3 sequences, with around 95% occurring only once. The sample comprised CD4+ T cells from PBMCs. The receptor source for this set is a human donor with multiple sclerosis.

J is TRBJ2-1 and V is TRBV5-4; TRBD2 aligns across 9 bases. CDR1 is SGHNT, CDR2 YYREEE, per germline (reference sequence). The CDR3 is 15 amino acids. V trimming: 0 bases; J trimming: 8 bases; junction bases outside the gene matches: 6. CDR3 in DNA: TGTGCCAGCAGCTTGGGACTAGCGGATCTGTATGAGCAGTTCTTC. It codes for CASSLGLADLYEQFF. The whole variable domain, filled in from reference TRBV5-4 and TRBJ2-1, reads ETGVTQSPTHLIKTRGQQVTLRCSSQSGHNTVSWYQQALGQGPQFIFQYYREEENGRGNFPPRFSGLQFPNYSSELNVNALELDDSALYLCASSLGLADLYEQFFGPGTRLTVL.

The chain has TRBV20-1 and TRBJ2-7; possibly TRBD1 for D (6 bases). V lost 5 bases to trimming and J lost 4 bases, with 18 bases between them. This CDR3 region has 14 residues. CDR1 DFQATT and CDR2 SNEGSKA come from the germline V gene (reference sequence). CDR3 protein: CSAAGTQHTYEQYF. The DNA of the CDR3 is TGCAGTGCTGCCGGGACACAACATACTTACGAGCAGTACTTC.